Presented here are 20 T cell receptor beta chains from one specimen sequenced in a study of CD8+CD57+ T cells in acquired aplastic anemia. In patients chosen for sequencing, flow cytometry had shown CD8+CD57+ cell expansion. Genomic DNA templated the TCR beta VDJ and CDR3 profiling. Using its own MiXCR run on the reads, TCRdb lists one record per CDR3 protein. Here the sample spans fewer than 300,000 distinct CDR3 sequences, approximately 82% being singletons. Source material: sorted CD4+, CD8+, or CD8+CD57+ T cells (not recorded which) from PBMCs. The source is a human donor with aplastic anemia.

This chain uses TRBV7-8 with TRBJ1-4, with TRBD1 matching 8 bases. The CDR3 totals 17 residues. Germline trimming cut 4 bases from V and 3 bases from J; bases unmatched to any gene: 10. Germline-derived CDR1 and CDR2 are SGHVS and FQNEAQ. The CDR3 coding sequence is TGTGCCAGCAGCTCCTCCGGGACAGGCAGAGCTAATGAAAAACTGTTTTTT. Translation: CASSSSGTGRANEKLFF.

Comments on this clonotype: The junction departs from the called germline gene at one end, perhaps through a read error. The chain couples TRBV7-9 to TRBJ1-2; D gene ambiguous. Germline values: CDR1 SEHNR, CDR2 FQNEAQ (reference sequence). The CDR3 has 12 amino acids. CDR3 nucleotide sequence: TGTGCCAGCAGCTTAGGGCTCGGTGGGTTGTCTTTC. Protein sequence: CASSLGLGGLSF.

This clonotype was counted at least ten times. V is TRBV5-4 and J is TRBJ2-7, with D unclear. The V end lost 0 bases, the J end lost 3 bases, and 7 bases lay between the germline ends. Germline V lookup: CDR1 SGHNT, CDR2 YYREEE (reference sequence). There are 13 residues in the CDR3. DNA of the CDR3: TGTGCCAGCAGCTTGGGTCCCCTCTACGAGCAGTACGTC. It specifies CASSLGPLYEQYV.

As concerns this clonotype: The junction does not match germline at one end; this may be a read error. This chain uses TRBV13 with TRBJ2-5; a possible D gene is TRBD2 (5 bases). The CDR3 sequence is 12 residues long. Looked up from germline, CDR1 is PRHDT and CDR2 is FYEKMQ (reference sequence). The CDR3 loop is CAGSGARETQYF. The CDR3 nucleotides read TGTGCCGGCAGCGGAGCTAGGGAGACCCAGTACTTC.

In the case of this clonotype: One junction end disagrees with the germline gene, perhaps due to a read error. The chain employs TRBV7-9 and TRBJ1-1; D is undetermined. Germline V gene data show CDR1 as SEHNR and CDR2 as FQNEAQ (reference sequence). The CDR3 contains 15 residues. Written as DNA, the CDR3 is TGTGCCAGCAGCTTAGCGCGTACAGAGAACGCTGAAGCTTTCTTT. Translating gives CASSLARTENAEAFF.

This sequence joins TRBV11-1 and TRBJ2-1; 7 bases line up with TRBD2. The V gene end was trimmed by 0 bases and the J gene end by 4 bases; junction bases not matched to a gene: 6. Per the germline V gene, CDR1 is SGHAT and CDR2 is FQDESV (reference sequence). This CDR3 is built from 16 residues. The CDR3 DNA reads as TGTGCCAGCAGCTTAGCGCGGCGCGGGAGATACAATGAGCAGTTCTTC. Translation: CASSLARRGRYNEQFF.

For this clonotype: The junction and the germline gene differ at one end; a read error may be behind it. The chain uses TRBV15 and TRBJ1-3; no firm D call. There are 16 residues in the CDR3. Germline CDR1 LNHNV, CDR2 YYDKDF (reference sequence). The CDR3 DNA follows: TGTGCCACCAGCAGAGATCCCCATAGCTCTGGAAACGCCATATATTTT. It specifies CATSRDPHSSGNAIYF.

The table lists this clonotype with a few counts. A junction end diverges from the germline sequence, so it may reflect a read error. The chain employs TRBV7-6 and TRBJ2-3, with a tentative D call TRBD2 (6 bases). Germline V CDR1 and CDR2: SGHVS, FNYEAQ. This CDR3 is built from 14 residues. The CDR3, as DNA: TGTGCTAGCAGCTCGGCCGGGGGTCTCTCTCCGCTCTACTTT. Translated: CASSSAGGLSPLYF.

V and J are TRBV7-8 and TRBJ2-7; the D gene is possibly TRBD2 (6 bases). The CDR3 is made up of 18 amino acids. Looked up from germline, CDR1 is SGHVS and CDR2 is FQNEAQ. Trimming took off 0 bases at V and 1 base at J, with 19 bases between the two ends. CDR3 region: CASSLAGGPAAQSYEQYV. CDR3 coding DNA: TGTGCCAGCAGCTTAGCGGGAGGTCCCGCTGCGCAGTCCTACGAGCAGTACGTC.

This chain uses TRBV7-9 with TRBJ2-5; 7 positions agree with TRBD1. CDR1 and CDR2 from the germline V gene are SEHNR and FQNEAQ (reference sequence). The CDR3 totals 12 residues. Unmatched junction bases numbered 13, after V lost 11 bases and J lost 10 bases. CDR3 DNA: TGTGCCGGAAAGGGGGCTGGGGAGTACCAGTACTTC. It encodes CAGKGAGEYQYF.

This clonotype was seen a handful of times. This chain joins TRBV11-2 and TRBJ2-1; 8 bases match TRBD1. Germline assignment: CDR1 SGHAT and CDR2 FQNNGV. This CDR3 spans 13 amino acids. With V trimmed by 5 bases and J by 8 bases, 5 bases remained unmatched. The CDR3 DNA is TGTGCCAGCAGCCCCCAACAGGGGGATGAGCAGTTCTTC. Amino acid sequence: CASSPQQGDEQFF.

Regarding this clonotype: No conserved phenylalanine or tryptophan ends this CDR3, so it is likely a read error. It is unclear where the CDR3 begins or ends on the DNA, so no DNA is shown, and the CDR3 is as TCRdb lists it. The J gene is TRBJ2-3, the V gene TRBV2. The CDR3 region is 15 residues in length, termini included. Germline V gives CDR1 SNHLY, CDR2 FYNNEI. The CDR3 spells CASSLTNRSGDTQFG.

The chain employs TRBV19 and TRBJ1-1, with D unclear. The CDR3 covers 13 residues. V dropped 9 bases and J dropped 4 bases, with 15 bases sitting between them. Germline loops: CDR1 LNHDA, CDR2 SQIVND (reference sequence). The CDR3 DNA reads as TGTGCCAGCGCCCCCAATCCCGGCACTGAAGCTTTCTTT. Its translation: CASAPNPGTEAFF.

The genes are TRBV7-9 and TRBJ1-2; D remains ambiguous. The CDR3 is 16 amino acids. CDR1 is SEHNR, CDR2 FQNEAQ, per germline (reference sequence). Trimming shortened V by 3 bases and J by 11 bases, and 25 bases separated the two germline ends. Here the CDR3 DNA reads TGTGCCAGCAGCTTTCGGAGAAGCGGCGTGAACGATGAGTACACCTTC. Translated: CASSFRRSGVNDEYTF.

V gene TRBV7-8 combines with J gene TRBJ2-1; a possible D gene is TRBD1 (6 bases). CDR1 is SGHVS, CDR2 FQNEAQ, per germline. CDR3 length: 16 amino acids. V was clipped by 5 bases and J by 13 bases, with 27 bases between them. CDR3 region: CASSQGRGDGHEAQFF. The CDR3 region has the DNA TGTGCCAGCAGCCAGGGGCGCGGAGACGGCCATGAAGCTCAGTTCTTC.

The chain couples TRBV6-5 to TRBJ1-1; 8 bases align to TRBD1. Germline V gives CDR1 MNHEY, CDR2 SVGAGI. The CDR3 has 15 amino acids. The V gene end was trimmed by 7 bases and the J gene end by 4 bases; junction bases not matched to a gene: 11. The CDR3 nucleotides read TGTGCCAGCACCAAAGCAGGACAGGGTTTCACTGAAGCTTTCTTT. Translating it yields CASTKAGQGFTEAFF.

This rearrangement joins TRBV7-9 to TRBJ2-1; TRBD2 matches at 8 bases. This CDR3 comprises 16 residues. Germline V CDR1 and CDR2: SEHNR, FQNEAQ (reference sequence). V shed 5 bases and J 12 bases; nucleotides not matched to a gene: 18. The CDR3 reads CASSAVGGGGSYGQFF. The CDR3 coding sequence is TGTGCCAGCAGCGCTGTAGGAGGCGGGGGGAGCTACGGGCAGTTCTTC.

As for this clonotype: Relative to the germline gene, one junction end is altered; a read error may explain this. The rearrangement joins TRBV7-3 to TRBJ2-1; unclear D gene. The CDR3 spans 14 residues. Germline V gives CDR1 SGHTA, CDR2 FQGTGA. CDR3 coding DNA: TGTGCCAGCAGTCCGACGACGTTGTATAATGAGACGCAGTTC. Protein product: CASSPTTLYNETQF.

As regards this clonotype: At one end the junction does not follow the germline gene, possibly because of a read error. V and J are TRBV7-4 and TRBJ2-7; D ambiguous. Per germline, CDR1 SGHVT and CDR2 SQSDAQ. The CDR3 runs to 16 residues. CDR3 protein: CASSVVVRSSTYGQYF. The CDR3 coding sequence is TGCGCCAGCAGTGTAGTAGTTAGGAGCAGTACGTACGGGCAGTACTTC.

CDR3 in amino acids: CASSLDRGSAFVPGQGLNTEAFF. The DNA of the CDR3 is TGTGCCAGCAGCTTGGACAGGGGCAGTGCTTTTGTCCCGGGACAGGGGTTGAACACTGAAGCTTTCTTT. The rearrangement links TRBV5-4 to TRBJ1-1; TRBD1 matches at 10 bases. This CDR3 has 23 amino acids. Germline V lookup: CDR1 SGHNT, CDR2 YYREEE (reference sequence). J lost 0 bases, V lost 0 bases, and 23 bases had no gene match. The complete variable domain, with remaining parts taken from reference TRBV5-4 and TRBJ1-1, reads ETGVTQSPTHLIKTRGQQVTLRCSSQSGHNTVSWYQQALGQGPQFIFQYYREEENGRGNFPPRFSGLQFPNYSSELNVNALELDDSALYLCASSLDRGSAFVPGQGLNTEAFFGQGTRLTVV.